The T cell receptor beta chain described here comes from a study of shared clonotypes between healthy human individuals. Across the whole study: For every donor, three CD4 naive, three CD4 memory, two CD8 naive and one CD8 memory plates were used.

This CDR3 is built from 15 residues. The germline CDR1 and CDR2 sequences are SGHNT and YYREEE (reference sequence). Trimming stripped 1 base from V and 4 bases from J, with 13 bases between. Naive CD8 cells comprised CD45RO-negative, CCR7-positively selected cells, excluding terminally differentiated effector memory CD45RA+ cells. Recent acute infections and vaccinations were absent in the healthy HIV-negative adult donors. The study's findings and limits: Against clonotypes common to all four donors, non-shared ones had lower generation probabilities.

This clone has a single count. The antigen is not known. For every subset, genomic DNA was evenly distributed across several immunoSEQ plates. The repertoire was sequenced with immunoSEQ multiplex PCR; TCRdb's copy has only in-frame clones and lacks some. The table has about 820,000 clones, about 91% seen once; the top ten hold 24%. The rearrangement joins TRBV5-4 to TRBJ2-3; D is possibly TRBD2 (6 bases). The receptor comes from a man aged 30 to 45 in good health. The sequenced sample was naive CD8+ T cells sorted from blood. The CDR3 DNA reads TGTGCCAGCAGCTTGCACGGGAGTTCAGCAGATACGCAGTATTTT. This codes for CASSLHGSSADTQYF.